Below, one T cell receptor (beta chain) is given with its context. What it binds is unknown. This sample was included in a study of tumor-infiltrating lymphocytes in localized non-small cell lung cancer. The method was immunoSEQ multiplex PCR; TCRdb's version includes in-frame clones alone and lacks a portion of them. The sample contains roughly 7,200 clones, about three quarters of which appear only once. V lost 4 bases and J 4 bases, leaving 10 bases between the germline ends. Germline V lookup: CDR1 LGHNA, CDR2 YNFKEQ. The CDR3 sequence is 13 residues long. Findings of the study overall: Only some patients had TCR sequencing, depending on available tissue. Technical variation could not be separated from intratumor heterogeneity here.

Material for sequencing was lung tumor tissue. The sequence came from a human donor with non-small cell lung cancer. The rearrangement links TRBV4-2 to TRBJ1-1; D unresolved. CDR3 DNA sequence: TGTGCCAGCAGCCTCAGTGAGGGCACTGAAGCTTTCTTT. Translation: CASSLSEGTEAFF.